Listed below are T cell receptor beta chains from one sample, sequenced in a study of early T cells in non-severe SARS-CoV-2 infection. Each CDR3 protein gets one entry after TCRdb re-called the 5' RACE reads with MiXCR. The sample holds about 90,000 distinct CDR3 sequences, around 14% seen once. The specimen was whole blood. The receptors originated from an adult who was a healthcare worker with PCR-confirmed SARS-CoV-2 infection or an uninfected control (not recorded which). Both conserved end residues are part of each CDR3. A D gene is named only where the DNA matches it firmly. Some rows have no size entry. The others give once, few or many, or a class for an expanded clone.

abundance,d_gene,v_gene,j_gene,CDR3nt,CDR3aa
many,TRBD1,TRBV18,TRBJ2-1,TGTGCCAGCTCACCCCCCGGGACAGACCTCTACAATGAGCAGTTCTTC,CASSPPGTDLYNEQFF
NA,TRBD2,TRBV29-1,TRBJ2-2,TGCAGCGTTGAGAGTAGGGGACTAGCGGCCGGGGAGCTGTTTTTT,CSVESRGLAAGELFF
many,TRBD2,TRBV12-3/TRBV12-4,TRBJ2-1,TGTGCCAGCAGTTTAGACTTGGTAGGGACTAAGCAGTTCTTC,CASSLDLVGTKQFF
many,NA,TRBV27,TRBJ2-1,TGTGCCAGCAGTTTTCAGGAGGGGAATGAGCAGTTCTTC,CASSFQEGNEQFF
NA,NA,TRBV30,TRBJ1-2,TGTGCCTGGAGTGGCCAGCTTAACTATGGCTACACCTTC,CAWSGQLNYGYTF
few,NA,TRBV7-9,TRBJ1-4,TGTGCCAGCAGCTTAATCCCAGCAACTAATGAAAAACTGTTTTTT,CASSLIPATNEKLFF
few,NA,TRBV11-2,TRBJ2-1,TGTGCCAGCAGCTCAGGACCGCAAAAGCAGTTCTTC,CASSSGPQKQFF
NA,NA,TRBV28,TRBJ2-1,TGTGCCAGCAGTCTATGGGGGCGGGGACAAAGTAATGAGCAGTTCTTC,CASSLWGRGQSNEQFF
NA,NA,TRBV11-2,TRBJ2-1,TGTGCCAGCAGCTTTGCCGGGTCCTACAATGAGCAGTTCTTC,CASSFAGSYNEQFF
NA,NA,TRBV7-9,TRBJ2-1,TGTGCCAGCAGCTCCGGCCGACACAATGAGCAGTTCTTC,CASSSGRHNEQFF
NA,NA,TRBV24-1,TRBJ2-2,TGTGCCACATACAGGGTAGACACCGGGGAGCTGTTTTTT,CATYRVDTGELFF
few,TRBD1,TRBV5-1,TRBJ2-7,TGCGCCAGCAGCTGGGGACAGGACTACGAGCAGTACTTC,CASSWGQDYEQYF
NA,TRBD1,TRBV5-1,TRBJ1-5,TGCGCCAGCAGCGCGGGACAGGGAACCTCCAATCAGCCCCAGCATTTT,CASSAGQGTSNQPQHF
few,NA,TRBV28,TRBJ1-5,TGTGCCAGCAGTCCTCTTGGGTCCGACAATCAGCCCCAGCATTTT,CASSPLGSDNQPQHF
medium-sized,TRBD1,TRBV27,TRBJ1-2,TGTGCCAGCAGTTCGCAGGGGGCGGGTTATGGCTACACCTTC,CASSSQGAGYGYTF
many,TRBD1,TRBV13,TRBJ1-2,TGTGCCAGCAGTTCACGACAGGGCGCTAACTATGGCTACACCTTC,CASSSRQGANYGYTF
NA,NA,TRBV27,TRBJ2-4,TGTGCCAGCAGCCCCGCCGACTTCGGGATAGCCAAAAACATTCAGTACTTC,CASSPADFGIAKNIQYF
NA,NA,TRBV20-1,TRBJ2-1,TGCAGTGCTGGGGCCGCCCGAGGAGGTAACAATGAGCAGTTCTTC,CSAGAARGGNNEQFF
few,TRBD1,TRBV29-1,TRBJ2-7,TGCAGCGTTGGTACCTGGGACAGGGGTTACGAGCAGTACTTC,CSVGTWDRGYEQYF
few,TRBD2,TRBV6-5,TRBJ2-7,TGTGCCAGCAGAACTACGAGACTAGCGGGAGTCTACGAGCAGTACTTC,CASRTTRLAGVYEQYF
few,TRBD2,TRBV27,TRBJ2-5,TGTGCCAGCAGTTACCCGGGACTAGCGGGGGGTATCCAAGAGACCCAGTACTTC,CASSYPGLAGGIQETQYF
NA,TRBD1,TRBV5-4,TRBJ2-3,TGTGCCAGCAGCCTCCCCGGACAGGGGGCAGATACGCAGTATTTT,CASSLPGQGADTQYF
few,NA,TRBV20-1,TRBJ1-1,TGCAGTGCTAGAAAGAGACAGCCGAACACTGAAGCTTTCTTT,CSARKRQPNTEAFF
few,TRBD1,TRBV7-9,TRBJ1-1,TGTGCCAGCAGAAGGACAGGGGTTGATACTGAAGCTTTCTTT,CASRRTGVDTEAFF
many,NA,TRBV7-9,TRBJ2-7,TGTGCCAGCGTCAGTGGCCTTTTTTACGAGCAGTACTTC,CASVSGLFYEQYF
NA,TRBD1,TRBV19,TRBJ2-7,TGTGCCAGTAGTCCTGGACAGGGGGCATGGAACGAGCAGTACTTC,CASSPGQGAWNEQYF
NA,TRBD2,TRBV10-3,TRBJ2-5,TGTGCCACTACCTCCGGAGCGGGAGTCGGAGAGACCCAGTACTTC,CATTSGAGVGETQYF
NA,TRBD1,TRBV11-2,TRBJ2-1,TGTGCCAGCACCCGGGACAGAACAACCAATGAGCAGTTCTTC,CASTRDRTTNEQFF
NA,TRBD2,TRBV24-1,TRBJ2-3,TGTGCCACCAGTGACCCCCTAGCGGGAGGTAAGGATACGCAGTATTTT,CATSDPLAGGKDTQYF
NA,TRBD1,TRBV5-4,TRBJ1-1,TGTGCCAGCAGCTTAGACAGGGGGCTCCGAACTGAAGCTTTCTTT,CASSLDRGLRTEAFF
few,NA,TRBV30,TRBJ1-2,TGTGCCTGGAGGGTGAACTATGGCTACACCTTC,CAWRVNYGYTF
many,TRBD2,TRBV7-6,TRBJ2-7,TGTGCCAGCAGCGGACTAGCGACCTACGAGCAGTACTTC,CASSGLATYEQYF
NA,NA,TRBV28,TRBJ2-5,TGTGCCAGCAGTCTCGGGCGTCGTGAGACCCAGTACTTC,CASSLGRRETQYF
medium-sized,NA,TRBV20-1,TRBJ1-6,TGCAGTGCTAGAGACAATTTTGGCGTATCACCCCTCCACTTT,CSARDNFGVSPLHF
many,TRBD2,TRBV27,TRBJ2-3,TGTGCCAGCAGACCCCTGACTAGCGGGAGGGCCGACTATGGCCCAGATACGCAGTATTTT,CASRPLTSGRADYGPDTQYF
few,NA,TRBV19,TRBJ2-6,TGTGCCAGTAAGGACCCCTCTGGGGCCAACGTCCTGACTTTC,CASKDPSGANVLTF
many,NA,TRBV3-1,TRBJ2-7,TGTGCCAGCAGCCGCCGAGGGGATATGATTTCCTACGAGCAGTACTTC,CASSRRGDMISYEQYF
many,NA,TRBV20-1,TRBJ2-5,TGCAGTGCTCGGGGAATAGAGACCCAGTACTTC,CSARGIETQYF
NA,NA,TRBV2,TRBJ1-2,TGTGCCAGCAGTGGTGTTCCGGGACGGAAGCCCTATGGCTACACCTTC,CASSGVPGRKPYGYTF
NA,NA,TRBV12-3/TRBV12-4,TRBJ2-2,TGTGCCAGCAGGCCCGGGACAATCAACACCGGGGAGCTGTTTTTT,CASRPGTINTGELFF
few,TRBD2,TRBV9,TRBJ2-7,TGTGCCAGCAGCAACGAGCGGGAGGGCCCCAGATACGAGCAGTACTTC,CASSNEREGPRYEQYF
NA,NA,TRBV7-3,TRBJ2-7,TGTGCCAGCAGCTTAGGAGTAGGGGTGCCGTACGAGCAGTACTTC,CASSLGVGVPYEQYF
NA,NA,TRBV5-6,TRBJ2-2,TGTGCCAGCAGCTTCGCCGGGGAGCTGTTTTTT,CASSFAGELFF
few,TRBD1,TRBV11-2,TRBJ2-7,TGTGCCAGCAGCCTAGGGGAGACAGGGGGCTGGGACGAGCAGTACTTC,CASSLGETGGWDEQYF
many,NA,TRBV30,TRBJ2-6,TGTGCCTGGAGTGCGGGGTCTGGGGCCAACGTCCTGACTTTC,CAWSAGSGANVLTF
many,NA,TRBV4-1,TRBJ1-4,TGCGCCAGCAGCCAATTTCCAGGGGAAGGAGAAAAACTGTTTTTT,CASSQFPGEGEKLFF
few,TRBD2,TRBV9,TRBJ2-2,TGTGCCAGCAGCGTAGGACTAGCGGCTGGGGAGCTGTTTTTT,CASSVGLAAGELFF
NA,TRBD1,TRBV12-5,TRBJ2-1,TGTGCTAGTGGTTCGGGACAGGGGACCTACAATGAGCAGTTCTTC,CASGSGQGTYNEQFF
many,NA,TRBV29-1,TRBJ1-2,TGCAGCGTTGAATGGGGAGGCAACTATGGCTACACCTTC,CSVEWGGNYGYTF
NA,TRBD1,TRBV20-1,TRBJ2-7,TGCAGTGCTAGGGCGGACAGGGGGCAGTACGAGCAGTACTTC,CSARADRGQYEQYF
NA,NA,TRBV27,TRBJ2-2,TGTGCCAGCAGTTTAACCCTGGCGGGACAGCACACCGGGGAGCTGTTTTTT,CASSLTLAGQHTGELFF
few,NA,TRBV25-1,TRBJ2-1,TGTGCCAGCAAGGACGCGGGTGAGCAGTTCTTC,CASKDAGEQFF